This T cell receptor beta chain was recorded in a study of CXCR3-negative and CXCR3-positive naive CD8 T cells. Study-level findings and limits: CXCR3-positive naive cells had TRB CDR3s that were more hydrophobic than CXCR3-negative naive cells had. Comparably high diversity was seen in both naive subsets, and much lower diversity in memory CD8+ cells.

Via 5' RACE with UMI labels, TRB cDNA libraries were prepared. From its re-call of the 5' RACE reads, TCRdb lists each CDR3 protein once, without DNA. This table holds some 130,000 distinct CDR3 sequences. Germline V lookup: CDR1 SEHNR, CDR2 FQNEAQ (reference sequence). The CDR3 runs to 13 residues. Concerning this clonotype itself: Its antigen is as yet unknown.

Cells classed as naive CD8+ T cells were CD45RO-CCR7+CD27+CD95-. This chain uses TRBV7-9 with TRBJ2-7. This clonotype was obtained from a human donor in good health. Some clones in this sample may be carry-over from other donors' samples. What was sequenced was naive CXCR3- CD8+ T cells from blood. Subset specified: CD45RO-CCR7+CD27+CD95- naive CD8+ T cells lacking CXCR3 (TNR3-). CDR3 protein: CASSFLHNYEQYF. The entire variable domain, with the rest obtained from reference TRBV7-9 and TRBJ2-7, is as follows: DTGVSQNPRHKITKRGQNVTFRCDPISEHNRLYWYRQTLGQGPEFLTYFQNEAQLEKSRLLSDRFSAERPKGSFSTLEIQRTEQGDSAMYLCASSFLHNYEQYFGPGTRLTVT.